This is a list of T cell receptor beta chains from one sample in a study of blood T cell repertoires in COVID-19. Assay used: immunoSEQ multiplex PCR; TCRdb lists only in-frame clones, some missing. The table records some 400,000 clones, around 90% of them present only once. Sequenced material: peripheral blood. These receptors were collected from a human donor in a cohort sampled during active COVID-19. Each CDR3 is given with its conserved first and last residue. D genes are given only for firm matches. Size values are once, few and many counts, or a class for expanded clones, and some rows have none.

clone_size	v_call	d_call	j_call	cdr3_length	cdr3_aa	cdr3_nt
.	TRBV25-1	TRBD2	TRBJ2-5	15	CASSPSGTSGETQYF	TGTGCCAGCAGTCCGTCCGGGACTAGCGGCGAGACCCAGTACTTC
.	TRBV10-3	.	TRBJ1-5	15	CAISETGRGAQPQHF	TGTGCCATCAGTGAGACAGGGCGAGGAGCTCAGCCCCAGCATTTT
.	TRBV27	.	TRBJ2-2	14	CASLDGKNTGELFF	TGTGCCAGTCTAGACGGGAAGAACACCGGGGAGCTGTTTTTT
.	TRBV10-3	TRBD1	TRBJ1-1	17	CATRPRGDRGSPTEAFF	TGTGCCACGAGACCGAGGGGGGACAGGGGAAGTCCCACTGAAGCTTTCTTT
once	TRBV7-8	TRBD2	TRBJ2-1	14	CASSPLRGGSALFF	TGTGCCAGCAGCCCACTCCGCGGGGGGTCCGCTCTGTTCTTC
.	TRBV4-1	.	TRBJ1-2	15	CASSQEGRTTYGYTF	TGCGCCAGCAGCCAAGAGGGCAGGACTACCTATGGCTACACCTTC
.	TRBV11-2	TRBD1	TRBJ2-4	13	CASSASTGGVQYF	TGTGCCAGCAGCGCCTCGACAGGGGGGGTTCAGTACTTC
.	TRBV9	.	TRBJ2-2	15	CASSVVDSYTGELFF	TGTGCCAGCAGCGTAGTGGACAGCTACACCGGGGAGCTGTTTTTT
.	TRBV2	TRBD1	TRBJ1-6	14	CASSGAGGYSPLHF	TGTGCCAGCAGTGGGGCAGGGGGTTATTCACCCCTCCACTTT
once	TRBV3-1/TRBV3-2	TRBD2	TRBJ2-3	16	CASSQMGTSGVHTQYF	TGTGCCAGCAGCCAAATGGGGACTAGCGGGGTACATACGCAGTATTTT